This T cell receptor (beta chain) stems from a study of shared clonotypes between healthy human individuals. Only in-frame clones appear in the TCRdb table, and some are missing; sequencing was by immunoSEQ multiplex PCR. Among over 2 million clones listed, roughly 90% were seen once. Germline V gene lookup returns CDR1 SGDLS and CDR2 YYNGEE. This CDR3 has 17 residues. V lost 0 bases, J lost 4 bases, and 9 bases stayed unmatched. The TCR originated in a man between 18 and 35 years old in good health. Some clones in this sample may be carry-over from other donors' samples. The chain uses TRBV9 and TRBJ2-3; TRBD2 aligns across 9 bases. Sequenced: naive CD4+ T cells from PBMCs. Regarding subset: CD45RA+ positively selected. CDR3 in amino acids: CASSVVASGKYPDTQYF. Here the CDR3 DNA reads TGTGCCAGCAGCGTAGTAGCTAGCGGGAAATATCCAGATACGCAGTATTTT.